Listed below are T cell receptor beta chains from one sample, sequenced in a study of blood T cells in healthy people across ages. TCRdb recomputed calls from the 5' RACE reads with MiXCR, one row per CDR3 protein. The table lists approximately 800,000 distinct CDR3 sequences, 55% to 75% of them singletons. The sequencing input was blood. Receptors originate from a young man in good health. CDR3s include the opening cysteine and the closing phenylalanine or tryptophan. D genes are given only for firm matches. Size is stated for part of the rows, as once, few or many counts, or as a class when the clone is expanded.

16	TRBV4-2	TRBJ2-3	NA	TRBD2	TGTGCCAGCAGCCAAGATCTAGCGGGGGGCGCAGATACGCAGTATTTT	CASSQDLAGGADTQYF
12	TRBV20-1	TRBJ2-1	NA	NA	TGCAGTGCTTCACTATGGTACAATGAGCAGTTCTTC	CSASLWYNEQFF
14	TRBV6-5	TRBJ2-7	NA	TRBD2	TGTGCCAGCAGCCCTCATTGGGAGGGCTCGAAGCAGTACTTC	CASSPHWEGSKQYF
15	TRBV4-3	TRBJ2-7	NA	NA	TGCGCCAGCAGCAAAGACAGTGCAGCCTCCTACGAGCAGTACTTC	CASSKDSAASYEQYF
13	TRBV11-2	TRBJ2-7	few	NA	TGTGCCAGCAGCTTAGCGTCTAGAAATGAGCAGTACTTC	CASSLASRNEQYF
15	TRBV28	TRBJ2-3	NA	NA	TGTGCCAGCACCCACCCTGGGACTAGCACAGATACGCAGTATTTT	CASTHPGTSTDTQYF
14	TRBV4-2	TRBJ2-1	NA	NA	TGTGCCAGCAGCCAAGACACGGGCCACAATGAGCAGTTCTTC	CASSQDTGHNEQFF
15	TRBV6-2/TRBV6-3	TRBJ2-4	few	TRBD2	TGTGCCAGCAGTTACGCAAGACCCCTGGGAGGGGAGCAGTACTTC	CASSYARPLGGEQYF
15	TRBV11-2	TRBJ2-1	NA	NA	TGTGCCAGCAGCTACGGGACGGGTGGGGGGTATGAGCAGTTCTTC	CASSYGTGGGYEQFF
13	TRBV7-9	TRBJ1-5	once	NA	TGTGCCAGCAGCAACCAGGAAGGTCAGCCCCAGCATTTT	CASSNQEGQPQHF
15	TRBV7-2	TRBJ1-1	NA	TRBD1	TGTGCCAGCAGCTTAGGGTGGGGACAGGGGGCTGAAGCTTTCTTT	CASSLGWGQGAEAFF
14	TRBV29-1	TRBJ2-3	many	NA	TGCAGCGTGGGGCCCTCACTAGGTACCGATACGCAGTATTTT	CSVGPSLGTDTQYF
13	TRBV4-3	TRBJ1-1	NA	NA	TGCGCCAGCAGCCATTCGGAGAACACTGAAGCTTTCTTT	CASSHSENTEAFF
14	TRBV20-1	TRBJ2-2	NA	TRBD2	TGCAGTGCCGAGACTAGCGATAACACCGGGGAGCTGTTTTTT	CSAETSDNTGELFF
13	TRBV7-2	TRBJ2-5	few	NA	TGTGCCAGCAGCTTAGTCAGTCAAGAGACCCAGTACTTC	CASSLVSQETQYF
15	TRBV3-1	TRBJ1-2	NA	NA	TGTGCCAGCAGCCAAGATCAGCCAGTGGGCTATGGCTACACCTTC	CASSQDQPVGYGYTF
14	TRBV7-9	TRBJ2-1	few	TRBD1	TGTGCCAGCAGCTCCCCGACAGGGGGAAATGAGCAGTTCTTC	CASSSPTGGNEQFF
13	TRBV7-2	TRBJ2-7	NA	NA	TGCGCCAGCAGCTTGGGGTCAGTTAACGAGCAGTACTTC	CASSLGSVNEQYF
12	TRBV10-3	TRBJ1-2	NA	NA	TGTGCCATCATGAGTTCAGACTATGGCTACACCTTC	CAIMSSDYGYTF
13	TRBV6-5	TRBJ2-3	NA	TRBD2	TGTGCCAGCAGTTACAGGGAGGGCGATACGCAGTATTTT	CASSYREGDTQYF
14	TRBV20-1	TRBJ2-3	few	TRBD2	TGCAGTGCCCTAAGCGGGGGGTCCACAGATACGCAGTATTTT	CSALSGGSTDTQYF
14	TRBV27	TRBJ2-3	NA	TRBD2	TGTGCCAGCAGCATATCGAGGGGAGGGGATACGCAGTATTTT	CASSISRGGDTQYF
16	TRBV20-1	TRBJ2-7	NA	TRBD1	TGCAGTGCTAGAGATTGGGGACAGGGGGTAGGTTACGAGCAGTACTTC	CSARDWGQGVGYEQYF
12	TRBV25-1	TRBJ2-5	NA	NA	TGTGCCAGCAGTAAATTTCAAGAGACCCAGTACTTC	CASSKFQETQYF
13	TRBV20-1	TRBJ2-3	NA	TRBD2	TGCAGTGCTACTAGCGGGGAAAGGGGTACGCAGTATTTT	CSATSGERGTQYF
15	TRBV12-3/TRBV12-4	TRBJ1-4	NA	TRBD1	TGTGCCAGCAGCCGATCGACAGGGAGGGGGGAAAAACTGTTTTTT	CASSRSTGRGEKLFF
13	TRBV6-4	TRBJ2-1	few	NA	TGTGCCAGCGGTTCGGGCGGGACAAATGAGCAGTTCTTC	CASGSGGTNEQFF
18	TRBV14	TRBJ2-1	NA	TRBD2	TGTGCCAGCGCCCGGCTAGCGGGGTCGAGTCCCTTACTCAATGAGCAGTTCTTC	CASARLAGSSPLLNEQFF
15	TRBV20-1	TRBJ2-4	NA	NA	TGCAGTGCCGGACGCCAGGGCCGAGGGGTCAACATTCAGTACTTC	CSAGRQGRGVNIQYF
11	TRBV5-1	TRBJ2-5	NA	NA	TGCGCCAGCAGCTTGGAGTGGATCCAGTACTTC	CASSLEWIQYF
11	TRBV19	TRBJ2-3	NA	NA	TGTGCCAGTGAAACTAGGGGTAAGCAGTATTTT	CASETRGKQYF